This T cell receptor (beta chain) was identified during a study of cytomegalovirus exposure and HLA in healthy donors. The PCR employed 60 Vbeta primers together with 13 Jbeta primers. Profiling relied on immunoSEQ multiplex PCR, and the TCRdb table lists in-frame clones only, not all of them. Counted here are approximately 300,000 clones, about 80% occurring once; the ten biggest clones make up about 0.3%. This clone was observed a few times. V lost 0 bases, J lost 8 bases, and 10 bases lay in between. CDR1 and CDR2 from the germline V gene are SGHTA and FQGTGA. This CDR3 contains 13 residues. This clonotype originated in a girl aged 2 to 10 in good health and CMV-seronegative. J is TRBJ1-2 and V is TRBV7-3, with D perhaps matching TRBD1 (5 bases). Material: PBMCs. In DNA form, the CDR3 reads TGTGCCAGCAGCTTAACGGGGCAACGGGGCTACACCTTC. Its protein product is CASSLTGQRGYTF.